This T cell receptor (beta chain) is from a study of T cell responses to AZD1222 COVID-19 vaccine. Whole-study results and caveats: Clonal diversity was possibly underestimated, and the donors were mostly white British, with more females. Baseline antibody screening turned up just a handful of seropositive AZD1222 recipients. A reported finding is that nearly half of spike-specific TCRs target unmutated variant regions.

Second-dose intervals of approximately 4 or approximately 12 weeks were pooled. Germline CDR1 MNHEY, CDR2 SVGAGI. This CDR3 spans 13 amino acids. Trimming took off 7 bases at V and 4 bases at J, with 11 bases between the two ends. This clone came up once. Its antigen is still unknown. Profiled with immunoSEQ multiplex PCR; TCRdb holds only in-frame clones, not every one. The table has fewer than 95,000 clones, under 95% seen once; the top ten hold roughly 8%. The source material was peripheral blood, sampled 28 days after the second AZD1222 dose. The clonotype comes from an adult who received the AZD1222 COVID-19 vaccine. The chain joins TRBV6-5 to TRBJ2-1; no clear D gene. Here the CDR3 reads CASKYSGYNEQFF. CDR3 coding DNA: TGTGCCAGCAAATATTCTGGGTACAATGAGCAGTTCTTC.